Shown below are 21 T cell receptor beta chains from a single sample sequenced in a study of somatic mutations in cytotoxic T cells in rheumatoid arthritis. Generated by immunoSEQ multiplex PCR, the TCRdb table keeps only in-frame clones and is missing some. Of almost 7,500 clones detected, just under 75% appear once; the ten largest clones hold more than 15%. Sample: CD8+ T cells sorted from blood. The receptors come from an adult with rheumatoid arthritis.

The chain is built from TRBV7-8 and TRBJ1-2; 8 bases are shared with TRBD1. In germline, CDR1 is SGHVS, CDR2 FQNEAQ. CDR3 length equals 18 residues. With V trimmed by 5 bases and J by 6 bases, 20 bases remained unmatched. The CDR3 region has the DNA TGTGCCAGCAGCCCCGAAGGTGGGCAGGGGGCTTTAATTCATGGCTACACCTTC. This sequence encodes CASSPEGGQGALIHGYTF.

The chain has TRBV7-2 and TRBJ1-2, with TRBD1 matching over 7 bases. With V trimmed by 4 bases and J by 4 bases, 3 bases remained unmatched. The CDR3 has 13 amino acids. Germline values: CDR1 SGHTA, CDR2 FQGNSA. CDR3 amino acids: CASSSRGSYGYTF. CDR3 sequence (DNA): TGTGCCAGCAGCTCCAGGGGGTCCTATGGCTACACCTTC.

The rearrangement joins TRBV5-4 to TRBJ2-7, with 11 positions matching TRBD1. Germline V gene sequence: CDR1 SGHNT, CDR2 YYREEE (reference sequence). The CDR3 contains 16 residues. Trimming took 1 base from V and 2 from J; bases not matched to a gene: 5. CDR3 sequence: CASSLLGQGGTYEQYF. CDR3 DNA sequence: TGTGCCAGCAGCTTGTTGGGACAGGGGGGGACCTACGAGCAGTACTTC.

The chain is built from TRBV4-3 and TRBJ2-1; D gene unclear. Germline V CDR1 and CDR2: LGHNA, YSLEER. Between the trimmed V and J ends, which lost 0 bases and 5 bases, there was a span of 11 bases. The CDR3 runs 15 residues. CDR3 loop: CASSQDVGSNNEQFF. CDR3 in DNA: TGCGCCAGCAGCCAAGACGTAGGTAGCAACAATGAGCAGTTCTTC.

J is TRBJ2-3 and V is TRBV4-1; TRBD2 agrees at 9 bases. This CDR3 contains 17 residues. Germline loops: CDR1 MGHRA, CDR2 YSYEKL. J lost 3 bases, V lost 0 bases, and 7 bases had no gene match. Here the CDR3 reads CASSQDASGTGTDTQYF. The DNA for the CDR3 is TGCGCCAGCAGCCAAGATGCTAGCGGGACGGGGACAGATACGCAGTATTTT.

The CDR3 sequence: CASSVIVGYKLFF. In nucleotides, the CDR3 is TGTGCCAGCAGTGTCATCGTGGGGTACAAACTGTTTTTT. The chain uses TRBV27 and TRBJ1-4; D ambiguous. Between the trimmed V and J ends, which lost 5 bases and 11 bases, there was a span of 15 bases. The CDR3 consists of 13 residues. The germline gives CDR1 MNHEY, CDR2 SMNVEV (reference sequence).

CDR3: CASSDNRDGGTEAFF. CDR3 DNA: TGTGCCAGCAGTGACAACAGGGACGGGGGCACTGAAGCTTTCTTT. The chain uses TRBV2 and TRBJ1-1; a possible D gene is TRBD1 (6 bases). The CDR3 is 15 amino acids. V dropped 3 bases and J dropped 4 bases, with 15 bases sitting between them. The germline V gene encodes CDR1 SNHLY and CDR2 FYNNEI.

The V gene is TRBV13, the J gene TRBJ2-5; TRBD1 or TRBD2 may be the D gene (5 bases each). V gave up 2 bases and J gave up 5 bases, with 15 bases separating them. The CDR3 runs to 15 residues. Per germline, CDR1 PRHDT and CDR2 FYEKMQ (reference sequence). CDR3 in amino acids: CASSLTGRRRETQYF. The DNA for the CDR3 is TGTGCCAGCAGCTTAACGGGACGGAGGAGGGAGACCCAGTACTTC.

The chain links TRBV10-1 to TRBJ2-3; D is undetermined. V gave up 6 bases and J gave up 1 base, with 8 bases separating them. The CDR3 has 13 amino acids. CDR1 WNHNN and CDR2 SYGVQD come from the germline V gene (reference sequence). CDR3 in amino acids: CASSDRRTDTQYF. As DNA, the CDR3 is TGCGCCAGCAGCGATAGACGCACAGATACGCAGTATTTT.

V is TRBV4-1 and J is TRBJ1-6, with 7 bases that match TRBD1. Germline V gene sequence: CDR1 MGHRA, CDR2 YSYEKL. J lost 4 bases, V lost 1 base, and 1 base had no gene match. The length of the CDR3 is 15 residues. CDR3 DNA sequence: TGCGCCAGCAGCCAAGTGACAGGGTATAATTCACCCCTCCACTTT. Translating gives CASSQVTGYNSPLHF.

The CDR3 sequence is CASSQDSGERRYEQYF. The CDR3, as DNA: TGTGCCAGCAGCCAGGATAGTGGGGAGCGGAGATACGAGCAGTACTTC. This chain connects TRBV4-2 to TRBJ2-7, with D maybe TRBD2 (5 bases). The V and J ends lost 3 bases and 4 bases respectively, with 19 bases between them. Germline V CDR1 and CDR2: LGHNA, YNFKEQ. The CDR3 runs to 16 residues.

The genes are TRBV13 and TRBJ2-1; 7 nucleotides line up with TRBD2. This CDR3 spans 16 amino acids. Germline V gene lookup returns CDR1 PRHDT and CDR2 FYEKMQ (reference sequence). The V gene end was trimmed by 5 bases and the J gene end by 6 bases; junction bases not matched to a gene: 13. CDR3 nucleotide sequence: TGTGCCAGCAGCCCCCGTTCGGGGGGACTTAGCAATGAGCAGTTCTTC. This translates into CASSPRSGGLSNEQFF. Looking up the rest from reference TRBV13 and TRBJ2-1 gives the full variable domain: AAGVIQSPRHLIKEKRETATLKCYPIPRHDTVYWYQQGPGQDPQFLISFYEKMQSDKGSIPDRFSAQQFSDYHSELNMSSLELGDSALYFCASSPRSGGLSNEQFFGPGTRLTVL.

V and J are TRBV7-2 and TRBJ2-1; D gene uncertain. V lost 4 bases, J lost 9 bases, and 7 bases lay in between. This CDR3 has 11 residues. Per the germline V gene, CDR1 is SGHTA and CDR2 is FQGNSA. The CDR3 is CASSSDGEQFF. CDR3 bases: TGTGCCAGCAGCTCGGATGGTGAGCAGTTCTTC.

There are a few counts of this clone. The chain recombines TRBV4-1 with TRBJ2-7; no clear D gene. The V end lost 0 bases, the J end lost 2 bases, and 14 bases lay between the germline ends. Germline assignment: CDR1 MGHRA and CDR2 YSYEKL. This CDR3 spans 16 amino acids. The CDR3 reads CASSQEPASPTYEQYF. The CDR3 DNA follows: TGCGCCAGCAGCCAAGAACCCGCCAGCCCGACCTACGAGCAGTACTTC.

The rearrangement uses TRBV5-4 and TRBJ1-3, with D perhaps matching TRBD1 (6 bases). Trimming removed 3 bases at V and 4 bases at J, with 17 bases between. The germline gives CDR1 SGHNT, CDR2 YYREEE (reference sequence). The CDR3 loop spans 16 amino acids. CDR3 loop: CASSSTGRGWGNTIYF. CDR3 in DNA: TGTGCCAGCAGCTCGACAGGTCGGGGTTGGGGAAACACCATATATTTT.

This sequence joins TRBV13 and TRBJ2-3; TRBD2 matches at 14 bases. Germline loops: CDR1 PRHDT, CDR2 FYEKMQ (reference sequence). V gave up 5 bases and J gave up 4 bases; unmatched junction bases: 11. The CDR3 has 18 amino acids. The CDR3 spells CASSRQGGLAGVPDTQYF. CDR3 nucleotides: TGTGCCAGCAGCCGACAGGGGGGACTAGCGGGAGTCCCAGATACGCAGTATTTT.

There are a few counts of this clone. The chain employs TRBV4-1 and TRBJ1-1; no clear D gene. V dropped 5 bases and J dropped 0 bases, with 7 bases sitting between them. This CDR3 contains 13 residues. Germline loops: CDR1 MGHRA, CDR2 YSYEKL. This CDR3 reads CASSDNMNTEAFF. CDR3 sequence (DNA): TGCGCCAGCAGCGATAACATGAACACTGAAGCTTTCTTT.

The rearrangement uses TRBV7-7 and TRBJ2-5, with D perhaps TRBD2 (5 bases). This CDR3 has 13 residues. CDR1 is SSHAT, CDR2 FNYEAQ, per germline (reference sequence). The V end lost 6 bases, the J end lost 2 bases, and 10 bases lay between the germline ends. The CDR3 is CASSPRGQETQYF. CDR3 in DNA: TGTGCCAGCAGTCCCCGGGGACAAGAGACCCAGTACTTC.

V usage is TRBV14 and J usage is TRBJ2-1, with D tentatively TRBD1 (7 bases). V lost 4 bases and J 9 bases, leaving 10 bases between the germline ends. The CDR3 is made up of 12 amino acids. CDR1 and CDR2 (germline): SGHDN, FVKESK. The CDR3 DNA is TGTGCCAGCAGCCCAGGGGGAGGTGAGCAGTTCTTC. It specifies CASSPGGGEQFF.

The chain employs TRBV27 and TRBJ2-3; 10 nucleotides agree with TRBD2. The ends lost 6 bases at V and 2 bases at J; junction bases unmatched: 8. There are 16 residues in the CDR3. Germline V gives CDR1 MNHEY, CDR2 SMNVEV (reference sequence). The CDR3 nucleotides are TGTGCCAGCAGACTTATTAGCGGGGGGTCCACAGATACGCAGTATTTT. Translation: CASRLISGGSTDTQYF.

The gene calls are TRBV5-3 and TRBJ1-1, with D perhaps matching TRBD1 (6 bases). TRBV5-3 is an ORF, and what it does is uncertain. This CDR3 contains 17 residues. Between the trimmed V and J ends, which lost 0 bases and 0 bases, there was a span of 15 bases. The chain's CDR3 is CARSLATDSFLNTEAFF. The CDR3 DNA follows: TGTGCCAGAAGCTTGGCTACGGACAGCTTCTTGAACACTGAAGCTTTCTTT.